Detailed here is one T cell receptor beta chain. CDR3 length equals 14 residues. V was pared by 6 bases and J by 3 bases, with 15 bases between. Germline CDR1 and CDR2: MNHEY and SMNVEV (reference sequence). Expressed TCRB transcripts were sequenced because the entire RNA isolate underwent reverse transcription. Reads from naive, central memory and regulatory T cell samples averaged roughly 3.3 million. Clones were sequenced by immunoSEQ multiplex PCR, and TCRdb holds only the in-frame ones, with some missing. Of about 470,000 clones listed, about 32% are singletons. The data derive from a study of beta chain features in type 1 diabetes. Study context: Examination covered over 85,000,000 sorted cells spanning all samples.

Using CD45RO/CCR7/CD25/CD127/CD95/CD27, CD4+ naive, central memory, regulatory and stem cell-like memory cells were sorted. Sequenced input: naive CD4+ T cells from blood. This receptor was identified in a man between 18 and 29 years old in good health. The V call is TRBV27, the J call TRBJ2-7, with unresolved D. The CDR3 DNA follows: TGTGCCAGCAGCCCTCAAGCAAGCTTCTACGAGCAGTACTTC. As protein: CASSPQASFYEQYF.